The TCR beta chain under discussion was sequenced for a study of CD8+ T cells in alopecia areata. This clone was counted a few times. PBMCs served as the source from which CD4+ and CD8+ T cells were sorted. Isolated RNA was reverse transcribed into cDNA used as the sequencing template. Sequenced by immunoSEQ multiplex PCR; TCRdb stores in-frame clones only, minus some. In the table there are roughly 150,000 clones, 45% to 60% of which are singletons. CDR1 SGHDN and CDR2 FVKESK come from the germline V gene. Trimming removed 1 base from V and 6 bases from J, with 7 bases in between. The CDR3 covers 12 residues.

Sequenced: CD4+ T cells sorted from blood. The TCR sequence derives from a human donor in good health. V is TRBV14 and J is TRBJ2-7; D call uncertain. The CDR3 DNA reads as TGTGCCAGCAGCCAAGGTTTCGGCGAGCAGTACTTC. Translated, it gives CASSQGFGEQYF.